This passage covers 10 T cell receptor beta chains from one sample sequenced in a study of response to subunit inactivated influenza vaccine. TCRdb itself ran the RT-PCR reads through MiXCR, one entry per CDR3 protein. The sample yields around 710,000 distinct CDR3 sequences, more than 11% seen once. Sequenced material: PBMCs from blood, taken 14 days before vaccination. These receptors came from a man in his fifties who received an inactivated influenza vaccine.

At least ten counts were recorded for this clonotype. The chain joins TRBV28 to TRBJ2-1; 8 bases agree with TRBD2. Trimming removed 7 bases from V and 0 bases from J; junction bases left unmatched: 11. The CDR3 is 17 residues long. Germline V CDR1 and CDR2: MDHEN, SYDVKM. CDR3 DNA sequence: TGTGCCAGCACTCTTATGACGGGAGGGAGCTCCTACAATGAGCAGTTCTTC. Protein product: CASTLMTGGSSYNEQFF. Combining the CDR3 with reference TRBV28 and TRBJ2-1 gives the whole variable domain DVKVTQSSRYLVKRTGEKVFLECVQDMDHENMFWYRQDPGLGLRLIYFSYDVKMKEKGDIPEGYSVSREKKERFSLILESASTNQTSMYLCASTLMTGGSSYNEQFFGPGTRLTVL.

The chain uses TRBV29-1 and TRBJ1-2, with D unclear. Germline CDR1 reads SQVTM; CDR2 reads ANQGSEA. This CDR3 is 13 amino acids long. V was clipped by 0 bases and J by 4 bases, with 9 bases between them. The CDR3 spells CSVEDVTGYGYTF. In nucleotides, the CDR3 is TGCAGCGTTGAAGATGTGACGGGCTATGGCTACACCTTC.

The genes are TRBV2 and TRBJ1-2; a possible D gene is TRBD1 (5 bases). This CDR3 is built from 13 residues. CDR1 and CDR2 (germline): SNHLY, FYNNEI. Trimming took 3 bases from V and 5 from J, leaving 10 bases between them. The CDR3 coding sequence is TGTGCCAGCAGTGAGAACAGGTCTTATGGCTACACCTTC. Protein: CASSENRSYGYTF.

A few counts support this clonotype. The V gene is TRBV20-1, the J gene TRBJ1-1; D call uncertain. The CDR3 contains 13 residues. Germline CDR1 reads DFQATT; CDR2 reads SNEGSKA (reference sequence). Trimming shortened V by 3 bases and J by 0 bases, and 8 bases separated the two germline ends. CDR3 nucleotides: TGCAGTGCTAGTAGGGTGGTGAACACTGAAGCTTTCTTT. Protein product: CSASRVVNTEAFF.

This chain joins TRBV2 and TRBJ2-3, with 8 nucleotides matching TRBD2. The CDR3 consists of 17 residues. Per germline, CDR1 SNHLY and CDR2 FYNNEI. V was clipped by 5 bases and J by 2 bases; unmatched bases: 12. CDR3 sequence: CASSRRSGGRSTDTQYF. DNA for the CDR3: TGTGCCAGCAGTCGAAGATCGGGGGGGCGGTCCACAGATACGCAGTATTTT.

This clonotype was observed a few times. The gene calls are TRBV7-6 and TRBJ1-2, with 9 bases fitting TRBD1. The CDR3 is 15 amino acids. Trimming took 5 bases from V and 3 from J; bases not matched to a gene: 7. The germline V gene has CDR1 SGHVS and CDR2 FNYEAQ. Here the CDR3 DNA reads TGTGCCAGCAGCAGAGTCACAGGGGGCGACTATGGCTACACCTTC. Residues: CASSRVTGGDYGYTF.

Ten or more counts support this clonotype. The V gene is TRBV6-2 or TRBV6-3, the J gene TRBJ2-6, with 7 bases that match TRBD1. V lost 0 bases, J lost 0 bases, and 8 bases stayed unmatched. The CDR3 consists of 19 residues. Germline V gene data show CDR1 as MNHEY and CDR2 as SVGEGT. CDR3 DNA: TGTGCCAGCAGTTACTCTAAGGGGGACAGCTACTCTGGGGCCAACGTCCTGACTTTC. Translation: CASSYSKGDSYSGANVLTF.

Many counts were recorded for this clonotype. The chain carries TRBV5-1 and TRBJ2-5; 10 positions match TRBD2. The trim removed 4 bases at V and 0 bases at J, leaving 6 bases unmatched. This CDR3 region has 16 residues. CDR1 is SGHRS and CDR2 is YFSETQ in the germline V gene. The chain's CDR3 is CASSRRLAGHQETQYF. The CDR3 DNA reads as TGCGCCAGCAGCAGACGACTAGCGGGCCACCAAGAGACCCAGTACTTC.

This chain connects TRBV3-1 to TRBJ2-1, with 7 nucleotides matching TRBD2. The V gene end was trimmed by 0 bases and the J gene end by 9 bases; junction bases not matched to a gene: 8. This CDR3 comprises 15 residues. Germline assignment: CDR1 LGHDT and CDR2 YNNKEL (reference sequence). The CDR3 spells CASSQDRGGYGEQFF. CDR3 in DNA: TGTGCCAGCAGCCAAGATAGGGGAGGGTACGGTGAGCAGTTCTTC.

This clonotype has more than one count but fewer than ten. The genes are TRBV30 and TRBJ2-3; 7 nucleotides agree with TRBD2. The germline V gene has CDR1 GTSNPN and CDR2 SVGIG (reference sequence). J was trimmed by 6 bases and V by 0 bases; bases with no gene match: 6. This CDR3 is 14 amino acids long. This CDR3 is CAWSVSGGRDTQYF. The DNA of the CDR3 is TGTGCCTGGAGTGTCTCGGGGGGTAGGGATACGCAGTATTTT.